This T cell receptor (beta chain) was recorded in a study of neurological immune-mediated disorders. Study outcomes and limitations: Sharing of CDR3 amino acid sequences among expanded clones across subjects was absent, suggesting private repertoires in all groups.

This clonotype was counted ten times or more. Its antigen remains unidentified. Time point: technical triplicate 1. Unsorted libraries were prepared from 2 million PBMCs that had been stored at -80 C. Synthesis of cDNA was carried out by template-switch 5'RACE. The reaction used 10-nucleotide random UMIs. TCRdb re-analysed the 5' RACE reads in MiXCR, keeping a single row per CDR3 protein. Of fewer than 45,000 distinct CDR3 sequences detected, approximately 12% appear once; the ten largest clones hold around 4%. Sequencing was carried out using PBMCs. The TCR sequence derives from a man in his sixties with HTLV-1-associated myelopathy (HAM/TSP).

CDR3 nucleotide sequence: TGCGCCAGCAGCCCCCGGCCGGGGACGGATGAAAAACTGTTTTTT. It codes for CASSPRPGTDEKLFF. V is TRBV5-1 and J is TRBJ1-4, with D perhaps TRBD1 (5 bases). This CDR3 is built from 15 residues. The V gene lost 4 bases and the J gene lost 6 bases, with 16 bases spanning the gap. The germline CDR1 and CDR2 sequences are SGHRS and YFSETQ.